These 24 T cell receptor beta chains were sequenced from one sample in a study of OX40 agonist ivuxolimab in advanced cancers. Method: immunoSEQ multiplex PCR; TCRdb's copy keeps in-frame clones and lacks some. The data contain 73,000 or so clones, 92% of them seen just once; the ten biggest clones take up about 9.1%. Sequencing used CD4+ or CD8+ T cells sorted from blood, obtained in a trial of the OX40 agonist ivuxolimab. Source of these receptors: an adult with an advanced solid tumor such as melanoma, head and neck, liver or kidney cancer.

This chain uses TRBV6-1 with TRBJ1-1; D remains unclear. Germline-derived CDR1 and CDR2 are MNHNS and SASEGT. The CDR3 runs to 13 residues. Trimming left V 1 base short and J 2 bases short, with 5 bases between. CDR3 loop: CASSEERNTEAFF. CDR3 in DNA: TGTGCCAGCAGTGAAGAGAGAAACACTGAAGCTTTCTTT.

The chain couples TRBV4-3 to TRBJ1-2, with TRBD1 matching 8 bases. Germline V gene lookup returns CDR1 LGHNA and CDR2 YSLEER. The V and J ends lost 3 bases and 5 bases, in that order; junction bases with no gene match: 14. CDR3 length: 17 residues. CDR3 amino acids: CASSHHVGQGAGYGYTF. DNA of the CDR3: TGCGCCAGCAGCCATCATGTCGGGCAGGGGGCTGGATATGGCTACACCTTC.

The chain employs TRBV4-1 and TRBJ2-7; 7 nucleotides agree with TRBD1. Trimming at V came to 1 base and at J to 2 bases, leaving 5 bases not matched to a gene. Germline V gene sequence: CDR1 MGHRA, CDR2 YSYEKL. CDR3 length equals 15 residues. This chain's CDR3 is CASSQVTQGAYEQYF. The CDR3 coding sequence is TGCGCCAGCAGCCAAGTAACCCAGGGGGCCTACGAGCAGTACTTC.

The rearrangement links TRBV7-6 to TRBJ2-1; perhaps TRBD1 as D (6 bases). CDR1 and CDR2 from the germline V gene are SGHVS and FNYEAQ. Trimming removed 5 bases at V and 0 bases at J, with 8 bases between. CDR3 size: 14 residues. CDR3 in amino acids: CASSLGASYNEQFF. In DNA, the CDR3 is TGTGCCAGCAGCCTGGGGGCCTCCTACAATGAGCAGTTCTTC.

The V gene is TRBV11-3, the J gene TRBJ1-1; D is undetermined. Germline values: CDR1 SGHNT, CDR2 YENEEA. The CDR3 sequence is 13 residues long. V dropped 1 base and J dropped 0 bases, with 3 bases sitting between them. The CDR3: CASSLGLNTEAFF. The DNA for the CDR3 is TGTGCCAGCAGCTTAGGCTTGAACACTGAAGCTTTCTTT.

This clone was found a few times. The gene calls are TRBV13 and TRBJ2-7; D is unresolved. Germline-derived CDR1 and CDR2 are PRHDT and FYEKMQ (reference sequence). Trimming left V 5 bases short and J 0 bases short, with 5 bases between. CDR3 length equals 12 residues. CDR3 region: CASSPDSYEQYF. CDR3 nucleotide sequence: TGTGCCAGCAGCCCGGACTCCTACGAGCAGTACTTC.

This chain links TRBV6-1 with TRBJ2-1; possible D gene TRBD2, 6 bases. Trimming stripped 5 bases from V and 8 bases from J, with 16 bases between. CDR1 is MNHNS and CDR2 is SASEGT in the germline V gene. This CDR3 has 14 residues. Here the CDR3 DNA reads TGTGCCAGCAGTCACAGACTAGGCGTCGATGAGCAGTTCTTC. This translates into CASSHRLGVDEQFF.

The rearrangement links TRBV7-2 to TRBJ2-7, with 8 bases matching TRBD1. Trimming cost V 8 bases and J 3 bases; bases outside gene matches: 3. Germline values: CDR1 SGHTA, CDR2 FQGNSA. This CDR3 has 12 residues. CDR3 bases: TGTGCCAGCGAACAGGGGGACTACGAGCAGTACTTC. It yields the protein CASEQGDYEQYF.

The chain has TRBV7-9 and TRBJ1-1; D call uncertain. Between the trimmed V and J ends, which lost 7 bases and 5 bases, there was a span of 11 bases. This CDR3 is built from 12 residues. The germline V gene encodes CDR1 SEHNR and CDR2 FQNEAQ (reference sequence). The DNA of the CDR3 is TGTGCCAGCACCCGCAGAGAGACTGAAGCTTTCTTT. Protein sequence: CASTRRETEAFF. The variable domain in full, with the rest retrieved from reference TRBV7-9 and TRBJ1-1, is DTGVSQNPRHKITKRGQNVTFRCDPISEHNRLYWYRQTLGQGPEFLTYFQNEAQLEKSRLLSDRFSAERPKGSFSTLEIQRTEQGDSAMYLCASTRRETEAFFGQGTRLTVV.

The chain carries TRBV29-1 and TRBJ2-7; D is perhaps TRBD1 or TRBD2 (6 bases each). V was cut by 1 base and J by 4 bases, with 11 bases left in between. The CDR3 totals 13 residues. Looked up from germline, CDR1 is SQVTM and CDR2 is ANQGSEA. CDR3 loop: CSVEGGARYEQYF. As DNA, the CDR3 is TGCAGCGTTGAAGGGGGGGCGCGTTACGAGCAGTACTTC.

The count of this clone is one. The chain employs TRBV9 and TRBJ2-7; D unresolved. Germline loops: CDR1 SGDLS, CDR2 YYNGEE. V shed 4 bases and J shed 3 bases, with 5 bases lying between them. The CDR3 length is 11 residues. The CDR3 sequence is CASSLGYEQYF. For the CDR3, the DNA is TGTGCCAGCAGCCTCGGCTACGAGCAGTACTTC.

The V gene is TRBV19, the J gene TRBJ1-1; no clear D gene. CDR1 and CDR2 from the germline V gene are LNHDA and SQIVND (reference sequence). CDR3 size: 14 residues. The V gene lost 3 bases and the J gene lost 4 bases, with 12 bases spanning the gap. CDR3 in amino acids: CASSIGPSSTEAFF. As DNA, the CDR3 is TGTGCCAGTAGTATCGGGCCTTCGAGCACTGAAGCTTTCTTT.

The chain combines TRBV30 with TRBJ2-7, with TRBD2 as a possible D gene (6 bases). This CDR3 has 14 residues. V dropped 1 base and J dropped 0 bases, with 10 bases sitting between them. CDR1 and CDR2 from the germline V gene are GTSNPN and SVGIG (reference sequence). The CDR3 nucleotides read TGTGCCTGGAGTGGCGGGGTGGCCTCCTACGAGCAGTACTTC. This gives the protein CAWSGGVASYEQYF.

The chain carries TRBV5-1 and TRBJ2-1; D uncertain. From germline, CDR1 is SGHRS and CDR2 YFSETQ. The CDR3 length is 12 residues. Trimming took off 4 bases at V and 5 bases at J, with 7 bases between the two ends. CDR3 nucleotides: TGCGCCAGCAGCGCGGCAAACAATGAGCAGTTCTTC. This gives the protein CASSAANNEQFF.

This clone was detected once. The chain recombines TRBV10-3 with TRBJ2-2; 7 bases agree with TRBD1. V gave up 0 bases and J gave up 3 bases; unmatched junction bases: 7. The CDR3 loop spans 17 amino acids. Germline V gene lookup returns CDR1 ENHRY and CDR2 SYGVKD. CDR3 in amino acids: CAISESGDSADTGELFF. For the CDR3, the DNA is TGTGCCATCAGTGAGTCTGGGGACAGCGCCGACACCGGGGAGCTGTTTTTT.

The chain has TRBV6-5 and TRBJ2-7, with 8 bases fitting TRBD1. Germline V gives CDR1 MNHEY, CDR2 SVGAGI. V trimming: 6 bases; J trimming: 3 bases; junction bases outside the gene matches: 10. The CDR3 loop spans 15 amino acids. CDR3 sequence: CASRTNSGTGYEQYF. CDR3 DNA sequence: TGTGCCAGCAGAACAAACTCCGGGACAGGCTACGAGCAGTACTTC.

CDR3 region: CASSQASGGKSDTQYF. In DNA, the CDR3 is TGTGCCAGCAGCCAAGCTAGCGGGGGGAAGTCAGATACGCAGTATTTT. This chain uses TRBV4-2 with TRBJ2-3, with 11 nucleotides matching TRBD2. Per germline, CDR1 LGHNA and CDR2 YNFKEQ. CDR3 length: 16 residues. With 1 base clipped from V and 4 bases from J, the junction kept 4 bases outside the gene matches.

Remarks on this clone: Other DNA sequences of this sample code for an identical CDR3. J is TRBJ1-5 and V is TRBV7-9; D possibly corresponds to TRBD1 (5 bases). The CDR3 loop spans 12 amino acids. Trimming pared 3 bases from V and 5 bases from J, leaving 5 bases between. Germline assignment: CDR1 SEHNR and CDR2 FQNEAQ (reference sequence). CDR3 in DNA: TGTGCCAGCAGCTTGGGGGATCAGCCCCAGCATTTT. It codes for CASSLGDQPQHF. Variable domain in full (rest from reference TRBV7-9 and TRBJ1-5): DTGVSQNPRHKITKRGQNVTFRCDPISEHNRLYWYRQTLGQGPEFLTYFQNEAQLEKSRLLSDRFSAERPKGSFSTLEIQRTEQGDSAMYLCASSLGDQPQHFGDGTRLSIL.

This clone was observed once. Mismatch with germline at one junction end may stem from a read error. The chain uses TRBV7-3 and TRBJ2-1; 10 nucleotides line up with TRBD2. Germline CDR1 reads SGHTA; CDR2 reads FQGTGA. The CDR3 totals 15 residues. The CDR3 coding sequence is TGTGCCAGCAGCATAACTAGCGGGGAACCCAATGAGCAGTTCTTC. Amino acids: CASSITSGEPNEQFF. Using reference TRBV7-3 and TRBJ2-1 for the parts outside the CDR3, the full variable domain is GAGVSQTPSNKVTEKGKYVELRCDPISGHTALYWYRQSLGQGPEFLIYFQGTGAADDSGLPNDRFFAVRPEGSVSTLKIQRTERGDSAVYLCASSITSGEPNEQFFGPGTRLTVL.

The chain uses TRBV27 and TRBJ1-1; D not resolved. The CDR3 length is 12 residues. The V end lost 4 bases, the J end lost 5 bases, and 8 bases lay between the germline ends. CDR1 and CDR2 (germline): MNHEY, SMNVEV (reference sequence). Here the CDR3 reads CASSSASTEAFF. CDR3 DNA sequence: TGTGCCAGCAGTTCAGCTTCAACTGAAGCTTTCTTT.

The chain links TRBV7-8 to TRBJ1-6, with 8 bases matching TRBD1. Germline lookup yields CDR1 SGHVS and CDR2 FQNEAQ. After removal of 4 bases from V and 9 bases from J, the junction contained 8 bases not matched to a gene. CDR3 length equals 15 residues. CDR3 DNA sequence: TGTGCCAGCAGCTGGGACAGGTCTCCGGGTTCACCCCTCCACTTT. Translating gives CASSWDRSPGSPLHF.

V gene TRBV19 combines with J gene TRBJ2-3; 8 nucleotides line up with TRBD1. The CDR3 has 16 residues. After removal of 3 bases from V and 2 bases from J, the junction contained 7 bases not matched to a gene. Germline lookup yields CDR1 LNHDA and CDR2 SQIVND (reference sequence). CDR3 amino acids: CASSILPGGITDTQYF. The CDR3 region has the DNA TGTGCCAGTAGTATCCTGCCAGGGGGCATCACAGATACGCAGTATTTT.

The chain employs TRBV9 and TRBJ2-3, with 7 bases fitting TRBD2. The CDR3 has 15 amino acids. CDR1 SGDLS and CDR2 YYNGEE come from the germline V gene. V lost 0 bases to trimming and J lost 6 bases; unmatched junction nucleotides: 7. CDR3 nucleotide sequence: TGTGCCAGCAGCGTAGCCGGAGCGGGGCCGGATACGCAGTATTTT. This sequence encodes CASSVAGAGPDTQYF.

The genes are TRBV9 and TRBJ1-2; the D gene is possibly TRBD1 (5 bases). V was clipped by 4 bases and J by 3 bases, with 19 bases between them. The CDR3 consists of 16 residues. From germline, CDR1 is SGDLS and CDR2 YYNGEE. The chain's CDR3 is CASSPEGIPTHYGYTF. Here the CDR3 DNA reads TGTGCCAGCAGCCCCGAGGGGATCCCGACCCACTATGGCTACACCTTC. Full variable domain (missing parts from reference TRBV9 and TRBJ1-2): DSGVTQTPKHLITATGQRVTLRCSPRSGDLSVYWYQQSLDQGLQFLIQYYNGEERAKGNILERFSAQQFPDLHSELNLSSLELGDSALYFCASSPEGIPTHYGYTFGSGTRLTVV.